The rows below give T cell receptor beta chains drawn from one sample of a study of cytomegalovirus exposure and HLA in healthy donors. Profiled with immunoSEQ multiplex PCR; TCRdb holds only in-frame clones, not every one. The sample holds roughly 180,000 clones, 65% to 90% seen once. Source material: PBMCs. These receptors all come from a girl aged 2 to 9 in good health and CMV-seropositive. Both conserved end residues are part of each CDR3. The order of the fields is CDR3 protein, CDR3 DNA, D gene, clone size, J gene, V gene. D genes are given only for firm matches. Not all rows give a size; the values are once, few, many and, for expanded clones, a class.

cdr3_aa: CASSPWEATDTQYF
cdr3_nt: TGTGCCAGCAGCCCCTGGGAGGCCACAGATACGCAGTATTTT
d_call: .
clone_size: .
j_call: TRBJ2-3
v_call: TRBV11-3

cdr3_aa: CATRKGGMNTEAFF
cdr3_nt: TGCGCCACCCGGAAAGGCGGCATGAACACTGAAGCTTTCTTT
d_call: .
clone_size: few
j_call: TRBJ1-1
v_call: TRBV10-1

cdr3_aa: CASGLFVGGMYQETQYF
cdr3_nt: TGTGCTAGTGGTTTGTTCGTGGGAGGGATGTACCAAGAGACCCAGTACTTC
d_call: TRBD2
clone_size: .
j_call: TRBJ2-5
v_call: TRBV12-5

cdr3_aa: CAIKSTGSQDTQYF
cdr3_nt: TGTGCCATCAAGTCGACAGGGAGCCAGGACACCCAGTACTTC
d_call: TRBD1
clone_size: .
j_call: TRBJ2-5
v_call: TRBV10-3

cdr3_aa: CASSQEYMSKNIQYF
cdr3_nt: TGTGCCAGCAGCCAGGAATACATGTCCAAAAACATTCAGTACTTC
d_call: .
clone_size: .
j_call: TRBJ2-4
v_call: TRBV6-1

cdr3_aa: CASSLDRGISTYNEQFF
cdr3_nt: TGTGCCAGCAGCCTAGACAGGGGAATTAGCACCTACAATGAGCAGTTCTTC
d_call: TRBD1
clone_size: .
j_call: TRBJ2-1
v_call: TRBV11-2

cdr3_aa: CASSLSTDPIPGANVLTF
cdr3_nt: TGTGCCAGCAGCTTAAGTACAGACCCGATTCCTGGGGCCAACGTCCTGACTTTC
d_call: .
clone_size: .
j_call: TRBJ2-6
v_call: TRBV7-9

cdr3_aa: CASSGEGGQYF
cdr3_nt: TGTGCCAGCTCAGGGGAGGGGGGACAGTACTTC
d_call: .
clone_size: .
j_call: TRBJ2-7
v_call: TRBV2

cdr3_aa: CASSLYGRGRGTDTQYF
cdr3_nt: TGTGCCAGCAGTTTATACGGTCGCGGGAGGGGCACAGATACGCAGTATTTT
d_call: TRBD2
clone_size: .
j_call: TRBJ2-3
v_call: TRBV28

cdr3_aa: CASSIRGREKLFF
cdr3_nt: TGTGCCAGTAGTATTAGGGGTCGTGAAAAACTGTTTTTT
d_call: .
clone_size: once
j_call: TRBJ1-4
v_call: TRBV19

cdr3_aa: CASSTRRQGGTGELFF
cdr3_nt: TGTGCCAGCAGCACGCGCCGACAGGGGGGAACCGGGGAGCTGTTTTTT
d_call: TRBD1
clone_size: .
j_call: TRBJ2-2
v_call: TRBV11-3